Listed below are T cell receptor beta chains from one sample, sequenced in a study of T cell responses to AZD1222 COVID-19 vaccine. The repertoire was sequenced with immunoSEQ multiplex PCR; TCRdb's copy has only in-frame clones and lacks some. Altogether 80,000 to 90,000 clones are present, approximately 89% being singletons, with the ten largest covering approximately 2.1%. The sequencing used peripheral blood, collected on day 0 of AZD1222 vaccination. The receptors shown here come from an adult in good health. Both conserved end residues are part of each CDR3. D genes are given only for firm matches. Where a row states a size, it is once, few, many or the class of an expanded clone; other rows omit it.

CASSGSRRSGTNTGELFF,TGTGCCAGCAGTGGTAGTAGGAGAAGCGGGACTAACACCGGGGAGCTGTTTTTT,18,TRBV6-1,-,TRBD2,TRBJ2-2
CASSQDSTGVGNQPQHF,TGCGCCAGCAGCCAAGATTCCACAGGGGTTGGAAATCAGCCCCAGCATTTT,17,TRBV4-3,-,TRBD1,TRBJ1-5
CASSLDPGTATNEKLFF,TGTGCCAGCAGCTTAGACCCCGGGACAGCAACTAATGAAAAACTGTTTTTT,17,TRBV7-2,-,TRBD1,TRBJ1-4
CASKTQGTGNTEAFF,TGTGCCAGCAAAACGCAAGGGACAGGGAACACTGAAGCTTTCTTT,15,TRBV2,few,TRBD1,TRBJ1-1
CASSPTGRSPLHF,TGTGCCAGCAGTCCGACAGGAAGGTCACCCCTCCACTTT,13,TRBV12-3/TRBV12-4,once,-,TRBJ1-6
CASSPRGKAMNTEAFF,TGTGCCAGCTCACCAAGGGGTAAAGCTATGAACACTGAAGCTTTCTTT,16,TRBV18,-,-,TRBJ1-1
CASSLGAGGSTDTQYF,TGCGCCAGCAGCTTGGGAGCGGGGGGTTCCACAGATACGCAGTATTTT,16,TRBV5-1,-,TRBD2,TRBJ2-3
CASSPSGQMNTEAFF,TGCGCCAGCAGCCCCTCTGGCCAGATGAACACTGAAGCTTTCTTT,15,TRBV5-1,-,-,TRBJ1-1
CASSRAGGLYNEQFF,TGTGCCAGCAGTAGAGCGGGGGGGCTATACAATGAGCAGTTCTTC,15,TRBV28,-,TRBD2,TRBJ2-1
CASTPPGWTYNYGYTF,TGTGCCAGTACCCCCCCGGGATGGACATATAACTATGGCTACACCTTC,16,TRBV19,-,-,TRBJ1-2
CAWSGQGAPNQPQHF,TGTGCCTGGAGCGGACAGGGGGCACCCAATCAGCCCCAGCATTTT,15,TRBV30,-,TRBD1,TRBJ1-5
CASTKTRGGRGNEQFF,TGTGCCAGCACCAAAACACGCGGCGGACGGGGGAATGAGCAGTTCTTC,16,TRBV2,-,-,TRBJ2-1
CASSETGGGNGYTF,TGTGCCAGCAGTGAAACAGGGGGGGGAAATGGCTACACCTTC,14,TRBV6-1,-,TRBD1,TRBJ1-2
CASIGLGQETQYF,TGTGCCAGTATTGGACTAGGACAAGAGACCCAGTACTTC,13,TRBV19,once,TRBD2,TRBJ2-5
CATQTSGRAFYF,TGTGCCACCCAGACGAGCGGGAGGGCTTTCTATTTT,12,TRBV6-5,-,TRBD2,TRBJ2-3
CASSRQGVNSPLHF,TGTGCCAGCAGTAGACAGGGGGTTAATTCACCCCTCCACTTT,14,TRBV5-6,-,TRBD1,TRBJ1-6
CATSRDSGFSGNTIYF,TGTGCCACCAGCAGAGATTCGGGATTCTCTGGAAACACCATATATTTT,16,TRBV15,-,-,TRBJ1-3
CASSQGLGYTEAFF,TGTGCCAGCTCACAGGGGTTGGGGTACACTGAAGCTTTCTTT,14,TRBV18,-,-,TRBJ1-1
CASSPRDSATGELFF,TGTGCCAGCTCACCAAGGGACAGTGCCACCGGGGAGCTGTTTTTT,15,TRBV18,-,TRBD1,TRBJ2-2
CAISDLGLNSPLHF,TGTGCCATCAGTGATTTGGGCCTAAATTCACCCCTCCACTTT,14,TRBV10-3,once,-,TRBJ1-6
CASSWGTGATYEQYF,TGTGCCAGCAGCTGGGGGACAGGGGCGACCTACGAGCAGTACTTC,15,TRBV5-4,-,TRBD1,TRBJ2-7
CASSPTNMKNTEAFF,TGTGCCAGTAGTCCTACGAACATGAAGAACACTGAAGCTTTCTTT,15,TRBV19,-,-,TRBJ1-1
CASRAQGLAGGETQYF,TGTGCCAGCAGGGCCCAGGGACTAGCGGGGGGGGAGACCCAGTACTTC,16,TRBV2,-,TRBD2,TRBJ2-5
CASSQNSGNTIYF,TGTGCCAGCAGCCAGAACTCTGGAAACACCATATATTTT,13,TRBV7-7,-,-,TRBJ1-3
CASSLASGRAYEQYF,TGCGCCAGCAGCTTGGCTAGCGGCAGGGCCTACGAGCAGTACTTC,15,TRBV5-1,-,TRBD2,TRBJ2-7
CASSQRTGGLYGYTF,TGCGCCAGCAGCCAAAGGACAGGGGGCCTTTATGGCTACACCTTC,15,TRBV4-3,once,TRBD1,TRBJ1-2
CASSRRGANTEAFF,TGTGCCAGCAGCCGGCGAGGGGCGAACACTGAAGCTTTCTTT,14,TRBV7-2,-,-,TRBJ1-1
CASSQGVNTGELFF,TGTGCCAGTAGTCAGGGGGTAAACACCGGGGAGCTGTTTTTT,14,TRBV19,once,TRBD1,TRBJ2-2
CASSLTHGGNQPQHF,TGTGCCAGCAGTCTTACACACGGCGGGAATCAGCCCCAGCATTTT,15,TRBV28,-,-,TRBJ1-5
CASSPAGGGSAGELFF,TGTGCCAGCAGCCCCGCGGGTGGCGGGAGTGCCGGGGAGCTGTTTTTT,16,TRBV7-9,-,TRBD2,TRBJ2-2
CASAKVGGANVLTF,TGCGCCAGCGCAAAGGTCGGTGGGGCCAACGTCCTGACTTTC,14,TRBV4-1,once,-,TRBJ2-6
CASAKGGNTEAFF,TGTGCCAGCGCTAAAGGAGGGAACACTGAAGCTTTCTTT,13,TRBV6-5,-,-,TRBJ1-1
CASSYIQGRGEQYF,TGTGCCAGCAGTTACATCCAGGGTCGAGGGGAGCAGTACTTC,14,TRBV6-2/TRBV6-3,-,-,TRBJ2-7
CASSQLVPQGADYGYTF,TGTGCCAGCTCGCAGCTTGTACCTCAGGGGGCTGACTATGGCTACACCTTC,17,TRBV7-9,-,TRBD1,TRBJ1-2
CASSSFYRGSGYTF,TGTGCCAGCAGCTCCTTTTACAGGGGTTCTGGCTACACCTTC,14,TRBV5-6,-,TRBD1,TRBJ1-2
CASSVHGDTQYF,TGTGCCAGCAGCGTGCATGGAGATACGCAGTATTTT,12,TRBV7-9,few,-,TRBJ2-3
CAISEYLAGGPGDTQYF,TGTGCCATCAGTGAGTACCTAGCGGGAGGCCCAGGTGATACGCAGTATTTT,17,TRBV10-3,-,TRBD2,TRBJ2-3
CASSFSPTEYEQYF,TGTGCCAGCAGCTTTTCCCCAACGGAGTACGAGCAGTACTTC,14,TRBV5-5,-,-,TRBJ2-7
CAISTGARSYEQYF,TGTGCCATCAGTACAGGGGCGCGATCCTACGAGCAGTACTTC,14,TRBV10-3,-,TRBD1,TRBJ2-7
CASSLGGNAEQFF,TGTGCCAGCAGCTTAGGGGGTAATGCGGAGCAGTTCTTC,13,TRBV7-6,-,-,TRBJ2-1
CASSPLNSNNEQFF,TGTGCCAGCTCACCACTAAACAGTAACAATGAGCAGTTCTTC,14,TRBV18,-,-,TRBJ2-1
CASSPGQGNQPQHF,TGCGCCAGCAGCCCAGGACAGGGCAATCAGCCCCAGCATTTT,14,TRBV5-1,-,TRBD1,TRBJ1-5
CASSPPSDTQYF,TGTGCCAGCTCACCACCGTCAGATACGCAGTATTTT,12,TRBV18,-,-,TRBJ2-3
CSVGSGPHYEQYF,TGCAGCGTTGGGTCCGGGCCACACTACGAGCAGTACTTC,13,TRBV29-1,once,-,TRBJ2-7
CAISDSGAGTAYGYTF,TGTGCCATCAGTGATTCAGGGGCGGGGACGGCCTATGGCTACACCTTC,16,TRBV10-3,-,-,TRBJ1-2
CASSLGDVGVFSYEQYF,TGTGCCAGCAGCTTAGGGGACGTCGGAGTATTCTCCTACGAGCAGTACTTC,17,TRBV11-2,-,-,TRBJ2-7
CATRDRVGTGELFF,TGTGCCACGCGTGACAGGGTTGGCACCGGGGAGCTGTTTTTT,14,TRBV15,once,TRBD1,TRBJ2-2
CASSLASMNTEAFF,TGTGCCAGCAGCTTGGCCAGCATGAACACTGAAGCTTTCTTT,14,TRBV11-2,-,-,TRBJ1-1
CASSEVHGYTF,TGTGCCAGCTCAGAGGTGCATGGCTACACCTTC,11,TRBV18,-,-,TRBJ1-2
CAVGGSSSGANVLTF,TGTGCCGTCGGTGGCTCGAGCTCTGGGGCCAACGTCCTGACTTTC,15,TRBV6-5,-,-,TRBJ2-6
CASSSLAGRGVHEQFF,TGCGCCAGCAGCTCCTTAGCGGGGAGAGGGGTACATGAGCAGTTCTTC,16,TRBV5-1,-,TRBD2,TRBJ2-1
CSAIGRTEAFF,TGCAGTGCTATAGGCCGGACTGAAGCTTTCTTT,11,TRBV20-1,-,-,TRBJ1-1
CASSLEGGRNYGYTF,TGTGCCAGCAGCTTGGAAGGAGGGCGCAACTATGGCTACACCTTC,15,TRBV5-4,-,-,TRBJ1-2
CASSIVQGRTGELFF,TGTGCCAGTAGTATTGTGCAGGGTCGGACCGGGGAGCTGTTTTTT,15,TRBV19,-,-,TRBJ2-2
CASSIGPANTEAFF,TGTGCCAGCAGTATCGGACCGGCGAACACTGAAGCTTTCTTT,14,TRBV2,-,-,TRBJ1-1
CASSPGGGGGYEQYF,TGTGCCAGCAGCCCAGGGGGAGGGGGCGGCTACGAGCAGTACTTC,15,TRBV5-6,-,-,TRBJ2-7
CASSPSGVYNEQFF,TGCGCCAGCAGTCCTAGCGGGGTCTACAATGAGCAGTTCTTC,14,TRBV10-1,-,TRBD2,TRBJ2-1
CASSQRGTVATNEKLFF,TGTGCCAGTAGCCAAAGGGGGACCGTCGCAACTAATGAAAAACTGTTTTTT,17,TRBV19,-,-,TRBJ1-4
CASSPDRNYGYTF,TGTGCCAGCTCACCAGACAGGAACTATGGCTACACCTTC,13,TRBV18,-,-,TRBJ1-2
CAWSVRGSIPYNSPLHF,TGTGCCTGGAGTGTACGAGGGTCGATCCCCTATAATTCACCCCTCCACTTT,17,TRBV30,-,-,TRBJ1-6